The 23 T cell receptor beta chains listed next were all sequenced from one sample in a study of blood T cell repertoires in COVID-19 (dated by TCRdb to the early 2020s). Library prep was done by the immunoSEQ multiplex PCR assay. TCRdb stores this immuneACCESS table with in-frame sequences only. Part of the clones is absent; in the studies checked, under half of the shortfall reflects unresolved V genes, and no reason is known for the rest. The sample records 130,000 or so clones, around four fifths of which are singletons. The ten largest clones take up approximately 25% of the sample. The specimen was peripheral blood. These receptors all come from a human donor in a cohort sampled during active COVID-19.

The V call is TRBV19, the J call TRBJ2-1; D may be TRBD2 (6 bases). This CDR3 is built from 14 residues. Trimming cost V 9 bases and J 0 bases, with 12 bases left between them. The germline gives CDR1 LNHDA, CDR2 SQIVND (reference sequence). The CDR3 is CASVSGGSYNEQFF. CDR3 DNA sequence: TGTGCCAGCGTCTCCGGGGGCTCCTACAATGAGCAGTTCTTC.

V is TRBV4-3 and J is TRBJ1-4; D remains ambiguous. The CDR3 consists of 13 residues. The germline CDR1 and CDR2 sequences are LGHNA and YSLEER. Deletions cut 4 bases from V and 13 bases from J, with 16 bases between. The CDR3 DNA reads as TGCGCCAGCAGCCGGAATCAAGCGGCAGTACTGTTTTTT. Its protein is CASSRNQAAVLFF.

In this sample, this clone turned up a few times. DNA of the CDR3: TGTGCCAGCAGCCCCCTCCGGGGTATGAACACTGAAGCTTTCTTT. Translation: CASSPLRGMNTEAFF. The J gene is TRBJ1-1, the V gene TRBV14; no firm D call. The CDR3 covers 15 residues. Per the germline V gene, CDR1 is SGHDN and CDR2 is FVKESK. V was pared by 4 bases and J by 0 bases, with 12 bases between.

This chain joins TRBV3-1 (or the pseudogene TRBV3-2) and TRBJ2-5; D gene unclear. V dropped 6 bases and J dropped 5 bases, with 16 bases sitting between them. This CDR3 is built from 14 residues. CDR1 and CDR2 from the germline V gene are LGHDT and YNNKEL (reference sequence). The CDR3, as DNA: TGTGCCAGCAGGCCACCGGGTTCCGTGGAGACCCAGTACTTC. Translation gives CASRPPGSVETQYF.

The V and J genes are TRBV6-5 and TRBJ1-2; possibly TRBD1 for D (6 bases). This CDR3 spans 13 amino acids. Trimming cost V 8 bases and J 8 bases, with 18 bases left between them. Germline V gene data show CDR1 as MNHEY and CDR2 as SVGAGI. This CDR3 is CASRGGADRGYTF. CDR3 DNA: TGTGCCAGCCGGGGGGGCGCAGACAGGGGCTACACCTTC.

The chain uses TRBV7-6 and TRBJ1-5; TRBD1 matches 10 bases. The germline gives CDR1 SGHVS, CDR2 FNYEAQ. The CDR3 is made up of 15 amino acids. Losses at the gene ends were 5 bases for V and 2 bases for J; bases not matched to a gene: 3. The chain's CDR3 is CASSKGTGGNQPQHF. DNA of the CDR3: TGTGCCAGCAGCAAAGGGACAGGGGGCAATCAGCCCCAGCATTTT.

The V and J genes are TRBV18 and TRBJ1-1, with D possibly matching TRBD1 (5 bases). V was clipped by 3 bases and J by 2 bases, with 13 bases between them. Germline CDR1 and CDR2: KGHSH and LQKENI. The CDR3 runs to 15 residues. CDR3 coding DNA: TGTGCCAGCTCACCCCGGCCAGGGATCAACACTGAAGCTTTCTTT. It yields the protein CASSPRPGINTEAFF.

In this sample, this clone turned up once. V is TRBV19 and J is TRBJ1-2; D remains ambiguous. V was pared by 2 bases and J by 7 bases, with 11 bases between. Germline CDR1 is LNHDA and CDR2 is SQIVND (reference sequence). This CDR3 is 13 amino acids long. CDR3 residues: CASSIQAVPGYTF. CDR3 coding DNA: TGTGCCAGTAGTATACAGGCAGTACCTGGCTACACCTTC.

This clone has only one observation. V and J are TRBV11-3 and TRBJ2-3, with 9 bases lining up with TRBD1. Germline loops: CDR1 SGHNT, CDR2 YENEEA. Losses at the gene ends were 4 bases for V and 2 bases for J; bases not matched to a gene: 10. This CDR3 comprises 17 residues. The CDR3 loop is CASSSPTTGGPTDTQYF. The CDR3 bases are TGTGCCAGCAGCTCCCCCACGACAGGGGGTCCCACAGATACGCAGTATTTT.

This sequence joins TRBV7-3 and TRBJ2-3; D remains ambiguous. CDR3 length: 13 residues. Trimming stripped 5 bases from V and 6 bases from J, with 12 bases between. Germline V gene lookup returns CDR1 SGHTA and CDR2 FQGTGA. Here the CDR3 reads CASSPDPGDTQYF. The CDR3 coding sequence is TGTGCCAGCAGCCCAGACCCCGGGGATACGCAGTATTTT.

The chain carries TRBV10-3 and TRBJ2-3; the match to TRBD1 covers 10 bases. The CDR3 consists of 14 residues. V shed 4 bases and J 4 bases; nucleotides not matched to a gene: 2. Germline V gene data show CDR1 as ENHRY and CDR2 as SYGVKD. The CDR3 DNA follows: TGTGCCATCAGTGGCGGGACAGGGGCAGATACGCAGTATTTT. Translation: CAISGGTGADTQYF.

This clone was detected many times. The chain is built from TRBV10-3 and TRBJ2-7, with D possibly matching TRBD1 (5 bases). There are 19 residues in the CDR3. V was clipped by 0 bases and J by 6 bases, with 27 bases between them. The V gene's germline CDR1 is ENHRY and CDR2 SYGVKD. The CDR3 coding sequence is TGTGCCATCAGTGAGTCGAATCTTCTGGATGGGGCCTTGGGGCGCGAGCAGTACTTC. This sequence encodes CAISESNLLDGALGREQYF.

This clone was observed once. CDR3 coding DNA: TGTGCCAGCAGTGGGACTAGCGGGTTCTACGAGCAGTACTTC. This encodes CASSGTSGFYEQYF. The chain couples TRBV28 to TRBJ2-7; 12 nucleotides agree with TRBD2. J lost 3 bases, V lost 5 bases, and 2 bases had no gene match. The CDR3 has 14 amino acids. Germline CDR1 and CDR2: MDHEN and SYDVKM.

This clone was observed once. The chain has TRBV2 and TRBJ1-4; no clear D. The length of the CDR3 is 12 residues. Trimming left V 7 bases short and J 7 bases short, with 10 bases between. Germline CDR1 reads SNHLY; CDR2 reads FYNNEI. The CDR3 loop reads CASKYSGEKLFF. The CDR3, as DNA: TGTGCCAGCAAGTATTCGGGTGAAAAACTGTTTTTT.

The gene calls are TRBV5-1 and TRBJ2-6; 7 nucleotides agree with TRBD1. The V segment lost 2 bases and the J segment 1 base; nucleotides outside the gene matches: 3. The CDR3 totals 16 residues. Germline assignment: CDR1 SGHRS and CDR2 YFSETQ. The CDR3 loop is CASSFTQGSGANVLTF. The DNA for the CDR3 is TGCGCCAGCAGCTTCACACAGGGGTCTGGGGCCAACGTCCTGACTTTC.

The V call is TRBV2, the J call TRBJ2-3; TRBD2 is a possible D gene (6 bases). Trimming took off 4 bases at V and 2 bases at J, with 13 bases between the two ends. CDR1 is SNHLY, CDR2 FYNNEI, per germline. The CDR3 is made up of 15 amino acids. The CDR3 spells CASSATSPFTDTQYF. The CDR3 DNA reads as TGTGCCAGCAGTGCAACTAGCCCTTTCACAGATACGCAGTATTTT.

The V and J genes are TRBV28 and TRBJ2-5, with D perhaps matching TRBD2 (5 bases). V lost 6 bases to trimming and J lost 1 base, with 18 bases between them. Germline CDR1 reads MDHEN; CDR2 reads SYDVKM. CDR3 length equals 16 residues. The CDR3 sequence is CASRLYVRGVQETQYF. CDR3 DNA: TGTGCCAGCAGGCTGTACGTCCGGGGAGTCCAAGAGACCCAGTACTTC. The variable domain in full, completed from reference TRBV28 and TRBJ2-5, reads DVKVTQSSRYLVKRTGEKVFLECVQDMDHENMFWYRQDPGLGLRLIYFSYDVKMKEKGDIPEGYSVSREKKERFSLILESASTNQTSMYLCASRLYVRGVQETQYFGPGTRLLVL.

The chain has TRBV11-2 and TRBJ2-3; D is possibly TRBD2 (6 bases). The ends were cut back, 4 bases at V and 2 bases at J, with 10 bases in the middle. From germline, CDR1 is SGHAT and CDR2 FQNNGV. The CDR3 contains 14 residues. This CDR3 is CASSWRENTDTQYF. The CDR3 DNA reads TGTGCCAGCAGCTGGCGGGAAAACACAGATACGCAGTATTTT.

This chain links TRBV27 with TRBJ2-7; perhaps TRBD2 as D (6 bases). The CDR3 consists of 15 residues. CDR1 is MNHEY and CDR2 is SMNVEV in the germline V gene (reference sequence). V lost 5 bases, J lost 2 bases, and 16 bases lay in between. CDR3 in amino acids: CASSTSLRGTYEQYF. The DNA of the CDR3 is TGTGCCAGCAGTACTAGCCTGAGGGGAACCTACGAGCAGTACTTC.

The CDR3 here is CASRRGQGDWETQYF. For the CDR3, the DNA is TGTGCCAGCAGACGAGGACAGGGGGATTGGGAGACCCAGTACTTC. The chain has TRBV6-5 and TRBJ2-5, with 10 bases fitting TRBD1. The CDR3 spans 15 residues. Germline V gives CDR1 MNHEY, CDR2 SVGAGI. V lost 6 bases and J lost 5; bases outside the gene matches: 9.

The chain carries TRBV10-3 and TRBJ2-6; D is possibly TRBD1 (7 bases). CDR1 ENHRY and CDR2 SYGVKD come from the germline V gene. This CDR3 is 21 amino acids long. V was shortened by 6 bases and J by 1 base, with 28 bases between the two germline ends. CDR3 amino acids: CAISLFPGGQGGGSGANVLTF. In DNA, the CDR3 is TGTGCCATCAGCCTATTCCCCGGGGGCCAGGGGGGAGGATCTGGGGCCAACGTCCTGACTTTC.

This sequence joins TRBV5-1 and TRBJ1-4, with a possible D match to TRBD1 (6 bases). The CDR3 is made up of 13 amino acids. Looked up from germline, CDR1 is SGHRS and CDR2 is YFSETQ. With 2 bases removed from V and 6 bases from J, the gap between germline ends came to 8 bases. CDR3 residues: CASSLEGDEKLFF. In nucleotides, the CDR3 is TGCGCCAGCAGCTTAGAGGGGGATGAAAAACTGTTTTTT.

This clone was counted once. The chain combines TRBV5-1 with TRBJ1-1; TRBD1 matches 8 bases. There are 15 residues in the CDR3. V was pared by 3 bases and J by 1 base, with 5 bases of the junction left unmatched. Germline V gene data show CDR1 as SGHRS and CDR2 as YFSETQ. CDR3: CASSWTGMGNTEAFF. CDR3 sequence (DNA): TGCGCCAGCAGCTGGACAGGGATGGGGAACACTGAAGCTTTCTTT.